The 2 T cell receptor beta chains listed next were all sequenced from one sample in a study of blood T cells in healthy people across ages. A second PCR, run for roughly 7 to 11 cycles, used a sample-barcoded 5' primer plus a J-beta primer mix. TCRdb re-called the 5' RACE reads through MiXCR, storing one row per CDR3 protein. The sample lists 650,000 to 900,000 distinct CDR3 sequences, about 59% occurring once. Sequencing used blood. The receptors originated from a young man in good health.

This clonotype was counted a few times. The chain employs TRBV3-1 and TRBJ2-1; D possibly uses TRBD1 or TRBD2 (6 bases each). The germline V gene has CDR1 LGHDT and CDR2 YNNKEL (reference sequence). The length of the CDR3 is 15 residues. Trimming pared 4 bases from V and 0 bases from J, leaving 10 bases between. CDR3 sequence: CASSLRGDSYNEQFF. The CDR3 bases are TGTGCCAGCAGCCTAAGGGGGGACTCCTACAATGAGCAGTTCTTC.

The chain uses TRBV20-1 and TRBJ2-6; D possibly corresponds to TRBD2 (5 bases). The germline gives CDR1 DFQATT, CDR2 SNEGSKA (reference sequence). Deletions cut 1 base from V and 2 bases from J, with 9 bases between. The CDR3 is made up of 15 amino acids. The CDR3 DNA sequence: TGCAGTGCTAGAGCGGCGGGCGCTGGGGCCAACGTCCTGACTTTC. Its translation: CSARAAGAGANVLTF.